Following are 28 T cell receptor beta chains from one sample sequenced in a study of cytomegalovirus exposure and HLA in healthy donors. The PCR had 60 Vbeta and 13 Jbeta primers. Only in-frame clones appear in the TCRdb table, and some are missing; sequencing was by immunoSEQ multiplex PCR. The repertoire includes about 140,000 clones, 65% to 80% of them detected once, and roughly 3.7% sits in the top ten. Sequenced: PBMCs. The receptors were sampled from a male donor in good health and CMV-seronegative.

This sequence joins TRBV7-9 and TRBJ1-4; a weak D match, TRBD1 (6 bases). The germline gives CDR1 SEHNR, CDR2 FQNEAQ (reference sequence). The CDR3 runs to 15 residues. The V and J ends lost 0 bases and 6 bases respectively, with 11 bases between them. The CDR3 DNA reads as TGTGCCAGCAGCTTAGCCGGGAAGGGGGATGAAAAACTGTTTTTT. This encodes CASSLAGKGDEKLFF.

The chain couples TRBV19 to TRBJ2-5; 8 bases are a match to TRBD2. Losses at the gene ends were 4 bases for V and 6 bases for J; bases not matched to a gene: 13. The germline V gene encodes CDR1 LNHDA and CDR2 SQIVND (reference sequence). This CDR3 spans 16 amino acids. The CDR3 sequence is CASSKGVGREWQTQYF. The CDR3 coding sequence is TGTGCCAGTAGTAAAGGGGTCGGGAGGGAATGGCAGACCCAGTACTTC.

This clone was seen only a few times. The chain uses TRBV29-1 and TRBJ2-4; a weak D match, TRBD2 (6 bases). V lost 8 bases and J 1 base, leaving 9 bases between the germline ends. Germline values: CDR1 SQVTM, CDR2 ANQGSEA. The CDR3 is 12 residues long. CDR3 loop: CSPGGAKNIQYF. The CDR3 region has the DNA TGCAGCCCCGGAGGGGCCAAAAACATTCAGTACTTC.

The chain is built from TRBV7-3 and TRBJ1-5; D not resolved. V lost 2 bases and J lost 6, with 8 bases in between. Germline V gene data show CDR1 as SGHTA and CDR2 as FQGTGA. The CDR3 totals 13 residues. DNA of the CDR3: TGTGCCAGCAGCTTAGACTTCGGTCAGCCCCAGCATTTT. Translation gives CASSLDFGQPQHF. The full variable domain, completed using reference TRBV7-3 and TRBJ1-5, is GAGVSQTPSNKVTEKGKYVELRCDPISGHTALYWYRQSLGQGPEFLIYFQGTGAADDSGLPNDRFFAVRPEGSVSTLKIQRTERGDSAVYLCASSLDFGQPQHFGDGTRLSIL.

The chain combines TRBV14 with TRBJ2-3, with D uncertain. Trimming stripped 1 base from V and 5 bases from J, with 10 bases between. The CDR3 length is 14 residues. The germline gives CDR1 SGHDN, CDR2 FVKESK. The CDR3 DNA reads TGTGCCAGCAGCCAAGTCATCTCCGGAGATACGCAGTATTTT. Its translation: CASSQVISGDTQYF.

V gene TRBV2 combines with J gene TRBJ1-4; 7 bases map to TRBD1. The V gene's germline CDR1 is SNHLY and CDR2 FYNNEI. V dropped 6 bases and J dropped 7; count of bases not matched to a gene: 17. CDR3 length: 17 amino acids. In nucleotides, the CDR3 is TGTGCCAGCAGGGCTACAATAGGACAGGCCACGGGTGAAAAACTGTTTTTT. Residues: CASRATIGQATGEKLFF. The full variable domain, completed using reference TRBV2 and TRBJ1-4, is EPEVTQTPSHQVTQMGQEVILRCVPISNHLYFYWYRQILGQKVEFLVSFYNNEISEKSEIFDDQFSVERPDGSNFTLKIRSTKLEDSAMYFCASRATIGQATGEKLFFGSGTQLSVL.

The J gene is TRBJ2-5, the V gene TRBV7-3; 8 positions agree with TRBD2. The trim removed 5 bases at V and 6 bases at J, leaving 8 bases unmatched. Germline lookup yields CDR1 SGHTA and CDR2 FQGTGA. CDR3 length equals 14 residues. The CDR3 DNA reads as TGTGCCAGCAGCCCGACGGGACTAGGCAAGACCCAGTACTTC. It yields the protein CASSPTGLGKTQYF.

The CDR3 reads CASSYVEGEEAFF. DNA for the CDR3: TGTGCCAGCAGTTACGTAGAGGGGGAGGAAGCTTTCTTT. The chain couples TRBV6-6 to TRBJ1-1; D is perhaps TRBD1 (6 bases). Germline lookup yields CDR1 MNHNY and CDR2 SVGAGI (reference sequence). V lost 2 bases and J 8 bases, leaving 12 bases between the germline ends. There are 13 residues in the CDR3.

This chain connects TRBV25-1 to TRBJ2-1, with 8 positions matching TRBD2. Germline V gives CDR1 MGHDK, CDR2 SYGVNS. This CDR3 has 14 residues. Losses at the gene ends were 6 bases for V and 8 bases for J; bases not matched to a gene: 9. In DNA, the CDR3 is TGTGCCAGCAGCCAGGAGCGGGGGCACGATGAGCAGTTCTTC. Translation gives CASSQERGHDEQFF. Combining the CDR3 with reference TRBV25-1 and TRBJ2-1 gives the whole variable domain EADIYQTPRYLVIGTGKKITLECSQTMGHDKMYWYQQDPGMELHLIHYSYGVNSTEKGDLSSESTVSRIRTEHFPLTLESARPSHTSQYLCASSQERGHDEQFFGPGTRLTVL.

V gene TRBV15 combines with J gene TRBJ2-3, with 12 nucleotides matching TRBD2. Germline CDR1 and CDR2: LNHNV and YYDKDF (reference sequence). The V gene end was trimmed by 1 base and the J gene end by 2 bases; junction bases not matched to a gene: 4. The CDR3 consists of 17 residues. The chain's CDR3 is CATSRVGTSGPTDTQYF. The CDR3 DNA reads TGTGCCACCAGCAGAGTAGGGACTAGCGGGCCCACAGATACGCAGTATTTT.

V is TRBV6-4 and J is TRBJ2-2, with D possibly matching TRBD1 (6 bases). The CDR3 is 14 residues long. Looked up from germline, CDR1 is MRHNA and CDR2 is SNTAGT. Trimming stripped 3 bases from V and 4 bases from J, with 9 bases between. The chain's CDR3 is CASSEGQSTGELFF. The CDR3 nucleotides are TGTGCCAGCAGTGAAGGACAGAGCACCGGGGAGCTGTTTTTT.

CDR3 in DNA: TGCGCCAGCAGCTTACCGGGACTAGCGGGGGGAAACACCGGGGAGCTGTTTTTT. Its protein product is CASSLPGLAGGNTGELFF. The chain employs TRBV5-1 and TRBJ2-2; the match to TRBD2 covers 15 bases. Looked up from germline, CDR1 is SGHRS and CDR2 is YFSETQ. Trimming removed 2 bases from V and 2 bases from J; junction bases left unmatched: 4. The CDR3 covers 18 residues.

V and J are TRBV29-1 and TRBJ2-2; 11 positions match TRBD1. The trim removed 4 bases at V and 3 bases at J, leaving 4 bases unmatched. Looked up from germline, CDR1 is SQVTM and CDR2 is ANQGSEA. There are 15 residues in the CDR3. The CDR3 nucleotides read TGCAGCGTTGGAGGGACAGGGGGGGACACCGGGGAGCTGTTTTTT. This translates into CSVGGTGGDTGELFF.

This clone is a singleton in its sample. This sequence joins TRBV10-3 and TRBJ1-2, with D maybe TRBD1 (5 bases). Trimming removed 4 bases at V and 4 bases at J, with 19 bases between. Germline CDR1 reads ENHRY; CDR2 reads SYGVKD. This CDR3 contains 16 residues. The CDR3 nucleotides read TGTGCCATCAGTGGGGGTCTTGAGCTGGGGGGCTATGGCTACACCTTC. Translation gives CAISGGLELGGYGYTF.

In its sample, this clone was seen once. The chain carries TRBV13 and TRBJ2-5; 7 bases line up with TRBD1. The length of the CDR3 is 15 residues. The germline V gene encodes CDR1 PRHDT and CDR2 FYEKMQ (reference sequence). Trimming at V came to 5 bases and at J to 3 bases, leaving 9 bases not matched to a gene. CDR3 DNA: TGTGCCAGCAGCCCCCGTGAGGGGGCCAAAGAGACCCAGTACTTC. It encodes CASSPREGAKETQYF.

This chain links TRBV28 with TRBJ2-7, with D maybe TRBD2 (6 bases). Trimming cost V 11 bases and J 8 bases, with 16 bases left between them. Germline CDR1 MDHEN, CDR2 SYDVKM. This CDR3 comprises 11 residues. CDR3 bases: TGTGCCGCGGGACGCCACGTCCAGCAGTACTTC. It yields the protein CAAGRHVQQYF.

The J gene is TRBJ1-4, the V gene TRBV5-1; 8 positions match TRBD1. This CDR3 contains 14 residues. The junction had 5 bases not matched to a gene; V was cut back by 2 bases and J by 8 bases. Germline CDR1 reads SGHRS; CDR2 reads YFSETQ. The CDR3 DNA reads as TGCGCCAGCAGCTTAGGACAGGGAGGCGAAAAACTGTTTTTT. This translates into CASSLGQGGEKLFF.

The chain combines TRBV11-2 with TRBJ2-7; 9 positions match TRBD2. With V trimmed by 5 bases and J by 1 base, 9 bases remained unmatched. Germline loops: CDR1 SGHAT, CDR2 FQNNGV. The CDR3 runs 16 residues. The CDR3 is CASSSFSGSRSYEQYF. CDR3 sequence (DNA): TGTGCCAGCAGCAGCTTTAGCGGGAGTCGGTCCTACGAGCAGTACTTC.

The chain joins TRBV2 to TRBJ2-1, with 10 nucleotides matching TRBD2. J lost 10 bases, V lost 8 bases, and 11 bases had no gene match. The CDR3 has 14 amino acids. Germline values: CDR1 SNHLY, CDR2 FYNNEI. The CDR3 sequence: CASRLAGGRVEQFF. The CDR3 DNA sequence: TGTGCCAGCCGCTTAGCGGGAGGTCGCGTGGAGCAGTTCTTC.

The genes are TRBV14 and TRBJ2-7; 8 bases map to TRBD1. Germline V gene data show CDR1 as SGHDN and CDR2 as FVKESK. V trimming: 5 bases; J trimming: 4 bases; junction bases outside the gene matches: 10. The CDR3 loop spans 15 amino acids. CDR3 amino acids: CASSSPGTGFYEQYF. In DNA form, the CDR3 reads TGTGCCAGCAGCTCCCCCGGGACAGGATTTTACGAGCAGTACTTC.

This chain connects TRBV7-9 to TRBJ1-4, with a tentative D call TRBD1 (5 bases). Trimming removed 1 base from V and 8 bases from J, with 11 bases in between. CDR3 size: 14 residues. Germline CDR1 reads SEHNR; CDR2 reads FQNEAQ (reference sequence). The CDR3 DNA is TGTGCCAGCAGCTTAGTCCAGGGCGGAGAAAAACTGTTTTTT. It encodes CASSLVQGGEKLFF.

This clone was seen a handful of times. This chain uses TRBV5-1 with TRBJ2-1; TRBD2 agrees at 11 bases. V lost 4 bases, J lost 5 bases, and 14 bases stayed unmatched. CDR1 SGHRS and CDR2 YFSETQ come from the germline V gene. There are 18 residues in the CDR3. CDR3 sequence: CASSQPSLLAGADNEQFF. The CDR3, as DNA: TGCGCCAGCAGCCAACCATCCCTACTAGCGGGAGCCGACAATGAGCAGTTCTTC.

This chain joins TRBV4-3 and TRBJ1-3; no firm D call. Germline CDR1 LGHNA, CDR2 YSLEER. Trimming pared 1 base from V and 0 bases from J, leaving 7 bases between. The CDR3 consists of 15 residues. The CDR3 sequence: CASSQGAGSGNTIYF. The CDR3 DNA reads TGCGCCAGCAGCCAAGGGGCAGGCTCTGGAAACACCATATATTTT.

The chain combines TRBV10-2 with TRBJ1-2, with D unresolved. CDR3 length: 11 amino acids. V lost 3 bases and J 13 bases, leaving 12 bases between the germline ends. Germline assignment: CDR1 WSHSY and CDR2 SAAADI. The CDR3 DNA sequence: TGCGCCAGCAGTGACCTCGGAACAGCCACCTTC. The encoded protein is CASSDLGTATF.

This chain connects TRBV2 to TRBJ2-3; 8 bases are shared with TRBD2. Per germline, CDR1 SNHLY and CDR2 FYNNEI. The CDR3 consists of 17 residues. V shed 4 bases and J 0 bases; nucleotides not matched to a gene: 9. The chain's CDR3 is CASSGLRLASSTDTQYF. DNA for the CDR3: TGTGCCAGCAGTGGACTCCGACTAGCGTCTAGCACAGATACGCAGTATTTT.

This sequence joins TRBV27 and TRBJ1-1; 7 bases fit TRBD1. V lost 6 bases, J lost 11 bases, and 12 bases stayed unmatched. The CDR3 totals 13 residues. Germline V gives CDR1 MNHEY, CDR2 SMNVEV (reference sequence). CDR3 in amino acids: CASRLGRQGVAFF. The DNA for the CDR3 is TGTGCCAGCAGACTCGGGCGACAGGGCGTGGCTTTCTTT.

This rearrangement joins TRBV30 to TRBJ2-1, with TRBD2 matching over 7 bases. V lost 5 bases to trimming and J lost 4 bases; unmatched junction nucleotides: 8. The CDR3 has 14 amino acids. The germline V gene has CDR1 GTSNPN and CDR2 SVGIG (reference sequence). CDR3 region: CAWEGRVVYNEQFF. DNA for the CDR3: TGTGCCTGGGAGGGGAGGGTGGTTTACAATGAGCAGTTCTTC.

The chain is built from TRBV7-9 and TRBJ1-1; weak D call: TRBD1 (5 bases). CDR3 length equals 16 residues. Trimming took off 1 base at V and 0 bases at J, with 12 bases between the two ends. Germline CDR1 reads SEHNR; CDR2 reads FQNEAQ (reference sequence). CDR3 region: CASSLGGGRLNTEAFF. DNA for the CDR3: TGTGCCAGCAGCTTAGGGGGCGGACGGCTGAACACTGAAGCTTTCTTT.